This T cell receptor (beta chain) was recorded in a study of blood T cell repertoires in COVID-19. Losses at the gene ends were 3 bases for V and 3 bases for J; bases not matched to a gene: 4. In germline, CDR1 is LNHNV, CDR2 YYDKDF (reference sequence). CDR3 size: 15 residues. Only in-frame clones appear in the TCRdb table, and some are missing; sequencing was by immunoSEQ multiplex PCR. This sample has roughly 160,000 clones; under 85% occur once, and the top ten carry 5.5% to 8%. The chain recombines TRBV15 with TRBJ2-7, with 11 bases lining up with TRBD1. This clonotype was obtained from a man aged 80 or over with COVID-19, enrolled during active disease. Sequencing input: peripheral blood. The CDR3 loop is CATSSGDRGIYEQYF. The CDR3 nucleotides read TGTGCCACCAGCAGTGGGGACAGGGGGATCTACGAGCAGTACTTC.